This TCR beta chain was profiled in a study of T cells in Graves' hyperthyroidism and ophthalmopathy. V was cut by 7 bases and J by 1 base, with 13 bases left in between. The V gene's germline CDR1 is MDHEN and CDR2 SYDVKM. The CDR3 covers 14 residues. RNA transcripts were the template for amplifying TCR beta CDR3 regions. Initially, a first-round RT-PCR of the TCR CDR3 employed the HTBI primer set. TCRdb re-called the multiplex PCR reads through MiXCR, storing one row per CDR3 protein. The sample lists about 690,000 distinct CDR3 sequences, roughly 17% occurring once. This clonotype has a count of ten or more.

This clonotype originated in a man aged 45-65 years with Graves' hyperthyroidism. Sequencing input: blood. The chain recombines TRBV28 with TRBJ2-5, with D unresolved. Here the CDR3 reads CASNRPGSQETQYF. The DNA of the CDR3 is TGTGCCAGCAACCGACCCGGCTCCCAAGAGACCCAGTACTTC.